Listed below are T cell receptor beta chains from one sample, sequenced in a study of persistence of HIV-infected CD4 T cells. For these receptors, no antigen is known. TCRdb's table, derived via immunoSEQ multiplex PCR, lists solely in-frame clones and lacks some. This table holds just over 35,000 clones, more than 75% found once. The sequenced sample was cultured CD4+ T cells from PBMCs, obtained from a patient who received antiretroviral therapy. The receptors were gathered from an adult with HIV. The donor label of this sample is uncertain. Both conserved end residues are part of each CDR3. A D gene is named only where the DNA matches it firmly. Clone size appears in some rows only: once, few, many, or a class for an expanded clone.

J gene,clone size,CDR3 length,D gene,V gene,CDR3 DNA,CDR3 protein
TRBJ2-3,.,15,TRBD2,TRBV4-1,TGCGCCAGCAGCAATATAGCGGGGGGCACAGATACGCAGTATTTT,CASSNIAGGTDTQYF
TRBJ2-2,.,14,.,TRBV18,TGTGCCAGCTCACCACGATTGAACACCGGGGAGCTGTTTTTT,CASSPRLNTGELFF
TRBJ2-6,.,20,.,TRBV21-1,TGTGCCAGCAGCAAAGGGCTGGGCGGGAATCTGTTATCTGGGGCCAACGTCCTGACTTTC,CASSKGLGGNLLSGANVLTF
TRBJ1-6,.,15,.,TRBV28,TGTGCCAGCAGCTCGCGGGTTTTTAGCAATTCACCCCTCCACTTT,CASSSRVFSNSPLHF
TRBJ1-1,.,14,.,TRBV27,TGTGCCAGCAGTTTTGCAGGACAGAACACTGAAGCTTTCTTT,CASSFAGQNTEAFF
TRBJ1-5,.,14,.,TRBV7-2,TGTGCCAGCAGCTTATGGGCCATCAATCAGCCCCAGCATTTT,CASSLWAINQPQHF
TRBJ1-2,once,15,.,TRBV7-6,TGTGCCAGCAGCTTAGCGGTCGGTGCCGGGACTGGCTACACCTTC,CASSLAVGAGTGYTF
TRBJ1-2,.,16,.,TRBV21-1,TGTGCCAGCAGCAAAAGGAAGAGAAAAAATAACTATGGCTACACCTTC,CASSKRKRKNNYGYTF
TRBJ1-1,.,10,.,TRBV6-5,TGTGCCAGCGCAGGGACAGAAGCTTTCTTT,CASAGTEAFF
TRBJ1-3,.,16,.,TRBV2,TGTGCCAGCAGTTGGGACGGGGGCATTTCTGGAAACACCATATATTTT,CASSWDGGISGNTIYF
TRBJ2-2,.,14,TRBD1,TRBV10-2,TGCGCCAGCAGTGAACAGGGGGCAAACGGGGAGCTGTTTTTT,CASSEQGANGELFF
TRBJ1-1,.,15,TRBD1,TRBV15,TGTGCCACCAGCAGACCGACAGGGGAGAACACTGAAGCTTTCTTT,CATSRPTGENTEAFF
TRBJ2-3,.,16,TRBD2,TRBV5-1,TGCGCCAGCAGCCCCGGACTAGCGGCAATCGCTGATACGCAGTATTTT,CASSPGLAAIADTQYF
TRBJ2-3,.,11,.,TRBV14,TGTGCCAGCAGCCACAAGGATACGCAGTATTTT,CASSHKDTQYF
TRBJ1-2,.,14,TRBD1,TRBV14,TGTGCCAGCAGCCAAGCGCAGGGGGCCTATGGCTACACCTTC,CASSQAQGAYGYTF
TRBJ1-5,.,15,TRBD1,TRBV6-5,TGTGCCAGCAAAAGTCTAGGACAGGCGTCTCTGCCCCAGCATTTT,CASKSLGQASLPQHF
TRBJ2-7,.,12,.,TRBV7-9,TGTGCCAGCACCAACGGTCGGGGGGAGCAGTACTTC,CASTNGRGEQYF
TRBJ1-1,.,15,TRBD1,TRBV28,TGTGCCAGCAGCCTCAACAGGGGTCTATCGACTGAAGCTTTCTTT,CASSLNRGLSTEAFF
TRBJ2-6,.,14,.,TRBV3-1/TRBV3-2,TGTGCCAGCAGCCACAGTATGGGGGCCAACGTCCTGACTTTC,CASSHSMGANVLTF
TRBJ2-3,once,14,.,TRBV10-1,TGCGCCAGCAGTGACGGTTTTTCGGGGAATACGCAGTATTTT,CASSDGFSGNTQYF
TRBJ1-5,.,14,.,TRBV10-1,TGCGCCAGCAGTGAGCTGGGGTCTCAGGGGCCCCAGCATTTT,CASSELGSQGPQHF
TRBJ2-2,few,17,TRBD1,TRBV24-1,TGTGCCACCAGTGATTTGCAGGGGGCGAGGGGCACCGGGGAGCTGTTTTTT,CATSDLQGARGTGELFF
TRBJ1-5,.,15,TRBD1,TRBV10-3,TGTGCCATCAGTGATTTCGGACAGGGTGATCAGCCCCAGCATTTT,CAISDFGQGDQPQHF
TRBJ1-1,.,15,.,TRBV18,TGTGCCAGCTCACCACGTACAGGCATGAACACTGAAGCTTTCTTT,CASSPRTGMNTEAFF
TRBJ1-6,.,15,.,TRBV5-1,TGCGCCAGCAGACCGACGGAACCCTATAATTCACCCCTCCACTTT,CASRPTEPYNSPLHF
TRBJ1-2,.,16,TRBD1,TRBV3-1/TRBV3-2,TGTGCCAGCAGCCACCGGGACAGGGGGCTGTGGTATGGCTACACCTTC,CASSHRDRGLWYGYTF
TRBJ2-7,.,15,TRBD1,TRBV19,TGTGCCAGTAGCCGACAGGGGGCAAGCAACTACGAGCAGTACTTC,CASSRQGASNYEQYF
TRBJ1-2,.,13,.,TRBV6-5,TGTGCCAGCAGTCGCCAGGGTATGTTTGGCTACACCTTC,CASSRQGMFGYTF
TRBJ2-3,.,11,.,TRBV4-1,TGCGCCAGCAGCCAAGGAGATACGCAGTATTTT,CASSQGDTQYF
TRBJ2-1,.,15,.,TRBV19,TGTGCCAGTCAACAACAGGGAGCTCGCTACAATGAGCAGTTCTTC,CASQQQGARYNEQFF
TRBJ1-1,.,14,.,TRBV11-3,TGTGCCAGCAGCCCGGGCCCACGGGGCACTGAAGCTTTCTTT,CASSPGPRGTEAFF
TRBJ2-2,.,16,.,TRBV5-1,TGCGCCAGCAGCCTAAAAGGACGGCCGAACACCGGGGAGCTGTTTTTT,CASSLKGRPNTGELFF
TRBJ2-3,.,15,.,TRBV7-9,TGTGCCAGCAGCTTATGGGGGGCCGCACAGAATACGCAGTATTTT,CASSLWGAAQNTQYF
TRBJ2-7,once,15,.,TRBV18,TGTGCCAGCTCACCACCGGCTGACAGGACCTACGAGCAGTACTTC,CASSPPADRTYEQYF
TRBJ1-4,few,13,.,TRBV27,TGTGCCAGCAGTGTACAGGGAAGGGAAAAACTGTTTTTT,CASSVQGREKLFF
TRBJ2-2,.,16,.,TRBV10-3,TGTGCCTCTAGGGACACCCTGACGGGGGACACCGGGGAGCTGTTTTTT,CASRDTLTGDTGELFF
TRBJ1-1,.,14,.,TRBV6-5,TGTGCCAGCAGTTATAGGGGGGTAGACACTGAAGCTTTCTTT,CASSYRGVDTEAFF
TRBJ1-2,few,12,.,TRBV12-3/TRBV12-4,TGTGCCAGCAGTTTGACAGGTTACCGGCGCACCTTC,CASSLTGYRRTF
TRBJ1-1,.,16,.,TRBV27,TGTGCCAGCAGCCCCGGGCGGGGGGGGTTGGGCACTGAAGCTTTCTTT,CASSPGRGGLGTEAFF
TRBJ1-3,once,15,.,TRBV3-1/TRBV3-2,TGTGCCAGCAGGCCGGTTCGGGGGCCTGGAAACACCATATATTTT,CASRPVRGPGNTIYF
TRBJ1-6,once,19,.,TRBV7-3,TGTGCCAGCAGCTCCACGGCGGTAAGGCCGAAAATAAAGAATTCACCCCTCCACTTT,CASSSTAVRPKIKNSPLHF
TRBJ2-3,few,16,TRBD1,TRBV7-8,TGTGCCAGCAGCATAACAAGACAGGGTTTCACAGATACGCAGTATTTT,CASSITRQGFTDTQYF
TRBJ2-3,.,16,TRBD2,TRBV4-1,TGCGCCAGCAGCCCGGGACTAGCGGGGGGGCCAGATACGCAGTATTTT,CASSPGLAGGPDTQYF
TRBJ1-1,.,15,.,TRBV21-1,TGTGCCAGCAGCAAAGGTCCGACGGTGAACACTGAAGCTTTCTTT,CASSKGPTVNTEAFF
TRBJ1-5,.,14,.,TRBV19,TGTGCCAGTAGTATAGATCGGTTTAATCAGCCCCAGCATTTT,CASSIDRFNQPQHF
TRBJ1-6,.,15,TRBD1,TRBV7-9,TGTGCCAGCACCTCCGAAGGGACAGGGGTTTCACCCCTCCACTTT,CASTSEGTGVSPLHF
TRBJ2-5,.,15,TRBD2,TRBV27,TGTGCCAGCAGTTCGCCACTAGCGGGGACGGAGACCCAGTACTTC,CASSSPLAGTETQYF
TRBJ2-3,.,18,.,TRBV15,TGTGCCACCAGCAGAGATTATGCGGCGGTTACTAGCACAGATACGCAGTATTTT,CATSRDYAAVTSTDTQYF
TRBJ1-6,.,16,.,TRBV25-1,TGTGCCAGCAGTCCTCGACGGACAGTTCAAAATTCACCCCTCCACTTT,CASSPRRTVQNSPLHF
TRBJ2-5,.,14,.,TRBV6-6,TGTGCCAGCAGTTACACCCAGGGGGGAGAGACCCAGTACTTC,CASSYTQGGETQYF
TRBJ2-2,.,13,.,TRBV11-2,TGTGCCAGCAGCCCCCTGGGGGCCGGGGAGCTGTTTTTT,CASSPLGAGELFF
TRBJ1-2,.,16,.,TRBV18,TGTGCCAGCTCACCACCTGTTGGGGTTGAGAGCTATGGCTACACCTTC,CASSPPVGVESYGYTF
TRBJ1-2,.,13,TRBD1,TRBV7-9,TGTGCCAGCAGCTTAGGGGGACAGGATGGCTACACCTTC,CASSLGGQDGYTF
TRBJ2-3,.,15,TRBD2,TRBV5-1,TGCGCCAGCAGCGGGCAGACTAGCGCTTGGGATACGCAGTATTTT,CASSGQTSAWDTQYF
TRBJ1-5,.,15,.,TRBV18,TGTGCCAGCTCACCTGATCGGGGGGGGAATCAGCCCCAGCATTTT,CASSPDRGGNQPQHF
TRBJ2-2,.,16,.,TRBV7-2,TGTGCCAGCAGCTTAGACCCTCGATGGTCCACCGGGGAGCTGTTTTTT,CASSLDPRWSTGELFF
TRBJ1-5,.,16,TRBD1,TRBV5-1,TGCGCCAGCAGCTTGGGGGACAGGGGTATCAATCAGCCCCAGCATTTT,CASSLGDRGINQPQHF